This is a list of T cell receptor beta chains from one sample in a study of OX40 agonist ivuxolimab in advanced cancers. Data came from immunoSEQ multiplex PCR; TCRdb stores just in-frame clones and leaves some out. The sample consists of roughly 34,000 clones, roughly 80% of them appearing once. The input for sequencing was CD4+ or CD8+ T cells sorted from blood, taken in a trial of the OX40 agonist ivuxolimab. The receptors stem from an adult with an advanced solid tumor such as melanoma, head and neck, liver or kidney cancer. The CDR3 runs from the conserved cysteine through the conserved F or W. A D gene is named only where the DNA matches it firmly. Clone size is not always given. Where it is, it says once, few, many or a class for expanded clones.

size	D	V	J	CDR3	DNA
NA	NA	TRBV4-3	TRBJ2-3	CASSFSEKSTDTQYF	TGCGCCAGCAGCTTTAGCGAGAAGAGCACAGATACGCAGTATTTT
NA	TRBD1	TRBV7-2	TRBJ1-2	CASSLGQGALSIAGYTF	TGTGCCAGCAGCTTGGGACAGGGGGCCCTATCGATTGCGGGCTACACCTTC
few	NA	TRBV7-2	TRBJ2-3	CASSSQEGGSTDTQYF	TGTGCCAGCAGCTCCCAAGAAGGGGGATCCACAGATACGCAGTATTTT
once	NA	TRBV5-4	TRBJ2-7	CASSLGRDPPYEQYF	TGTGCCAGCAGCTTGGGCCGGGATCCCCCCTACGAGCAGTACTTC
NA	NA	TRBV6-1	TRBJ2-5	CASSGGILQETQYF	TGTGCCAGCAGTGGGGGAATATTACAAGAGACCCAGTACTTC
NA	NA	TRBV28	TRBJ1-5	CASSLGGRRGQPQHF	TGTGCCAGCAGTTTAGGGGGCCGACGAGGCCAGCCCCAGCATTTT
NA	NA	TRBV28	TRBJ1-5	CASIQGQGGNQPQHF	TGTGCCAGCATCCAAGGTCAGGGTGGCAATCAGCCCCAGCATTTT
NA	NA	TRBV7-3	TRBJ2-3	CASSSQPTDTQYF	TGTGCCAGCAGCTCCCAACCCACAGATACGCAGTATTTT
NA	TRBD1	TRBV6-1	TRBJ1-2	CASSVDRGYGYTF	TGTGCCAGCAGTGTTGACAGGGGCTATGGCTACACCTTC
NA	NA	TRBV7-2	TRBJ1-3	CASSLSTAGGNTIYF	TGTGCCAGCAGCTTAAGTACGGCAGGGGGAAACACCATATATTTT
NA	TRBD2	TRBV19	TRBJ2-1	CASRPETSGNLQFF	TGTGCCAGTAGGCCCGAGACTAGCGGGAATCTGCAGTTCTTC
NA	NA	TRBV9	TRBJ2-7	CASSVGPGAYEQYF	TGTGCCAGCAGCGTAGGCCCGGGGGCCTACGAGCAGTACTTC
NA	NA	TRBV7-9	TRBJ1-2	CASSSQPPGIYGYTF	TGTGCCAGCAGCTCTCAGCCCCCGGGGATCTATGGCTACACCTTC
NA	NA	TRBV4-3	TRBJ1-6	CASSPGDYNSPLHF	TGCGCCAGCAGTCCAGGGGACTATAATTCACCCCTCCACTTT
NA	NA	TRBV6-5	TRBJ2-7	CASSYFGGPPEWYF	TGTGCCAGCAGTTACTTTGGGGGGCCTCCGGAATGGTACTTC
NA	NA	TRBV6-5	TRBJ1-1	CASSYGGGRRTEAFF	TGTGCCAGCAGTTACGGGGGGGGCCGTCGAACTGAAGCTTTCTTT
NA	NA	TRBV6-5	TRBJ2-3	CASRDIDTQYF	TGTGCCAGCAGGGACATAGATACGCAGTATTTT
NA	NA	TRBV11-2	TRBJ2-3	CASSLAVPDTQYF	TGTGCCAGCAGCTTAGCGGTCCCAGATACGCAGTATTTT
NA	TRBD2	TRBV7-2	TRBJ2-1	CASSPQPGTTNEQFF	TGTGCCAGCAGCCCCCAACCCGGGACTACCAATGAGCAGTTCTTC
NA	NA	TRBV19	TRBJ1-5	CASWGGMRKGEYSNQPQHF	TGTGCCAGTTGGGGAGGAATGAGAAAGGGGGAATATAGCAATCAGCCCCAGCATTTT
NA	NA	TRBV4-1	TRBJ2-7	CASSQDSQGKFRDEQYF	TGCGCCAGCAGCCAAGATTCACAGGGCAAGTTTAGGGACGAGCAGTACTTC
NA	TRBD2	TRBV6-4	TRBJ2-3	CASSDSPSGSPDTQYF	TGTGCCAGCAGTGACTCCCCCAGCGGGAGCCCAGATACGCAGTATTTT
NA	NA	TRBV5-4	TRBJ2-4	CASSLAGIQYF	TGTGCCAGCAGTTTAGCAGGCATTCAGTACTTC
NA	TRBD1	TRBV11-2	TRBJ1-5	CASSPDRGVYQPQHF	TGTGCCAGCAGCCCAGACAGGGGGGTTTATCAGCCCCAGCATTTT
NA	TRBD2	TRBV2	TRBJ2-3	CASTISGGARDTQYF	TGTGCCAGCACCATTAGCGGGGGGGCACGAGATACGCAGTATTTT
NA	NA	TRBV6-1	TRBJ1-2	CASVWLGDGYTF	TGTGCCAGCGTCTGGCTCGGAGATGGCTACACCTTC
NA	NA	TRBV7-9	TRBJ2-7	CASSSSSYEQYF	TGTGCCAGCAGCTCAAGCTCCTACGAGCAGTACTTC
NA	NA	TRBV7-9	TRBJ2-7	CASSLPLTASYEQYF	TGTGCCAGCAGCTTACCCCTGACAGCCTCCTACGAGCAGTACTTC
NA	TRBD2	TRBV10-1	TRBJ2-3	CARSGGSTDTQYF	TGCGCCAGATCGGGGGGGAGCACAGATACGCAGTATTTT
NA	NA	TRBV6-5	TRBJ2-7	CASRAGPFYEQYF	TGTGCCAGCCGAGCGGGTCCGTTTTACGAGCAGTACTTC
NA	NA	TRBV11-2	TRBJ2-3	CASREAALGSDTQYF	TGTGCCAGCAGAGAGGCAGCCCTAGGGTCTGATACGCAGTATTTT
once	NA	TRBV28	TRBJ1-4	CASFATNEKLFF	TGTGCCAGCTTCGCTACTAATGAAAAACTGTTTTTT
NA	NA	TRBV5-5	TRBJ2-1	CASSLTGISSYNEQFF	TGTGCCAGCAGCTTAACAGGGATAAGCTCCTACAATGAGCAGTTCTTC
NA	TRBD1	TRBV19	TRBJ1-2	CASSTPQGASYTF	TGTGCCAGTAGTACCCCACAGGGGGCTAGCTACACCTTC
few	NA	TRBV30	TRBJ1-2	CAYKGSVLGGYTF	TGTGCCTACAAAGGCTCTGTCCTTGGCGGCTACACCTTC
NA	NA	TRBV2	TRBJ2-5	CASLLVGETQYF	TGTGCCAGTTTGCTAGTAGGGGAGACCCAGTACTTC
NA	TRBD1	TRBV4-1	TRBJ2-4	CASSQDTGQALLAKNIQYF	TGCGCCAGCAGCCAAGATACCGGACAGGCTCTTCTAGCCAAAAACATTCAGTACTTC
once	NA	TRBV19	TRBJ1-2	CASSIEEGLGFGYGYTF	TGTGCCAGTAGTATAGAGGAGGGGCTAGGCTTTGGCTATGGCTACACCTTC
NA	TRBD1	TRBV19	TRBJ2-2	CASTPGQKVTNTGELFF	TGTGCCAGTACCCCGGGACAGAAAGTCACGAACACCGGGGAGCTGTTTTTT
few	NA	TRBV6-4	TRBJ1-2	CASRGRSTNYGYTF	TGTGCCAGCAGGGGACGTTCGACTAACTATGGCTACACCTTC
few	NA	TRBV10-3	TRBJ1-2	CAISESGGTQGYTF	TGTGCCATCAGTGAGTCGGGGGGAACACAGGGCTACACCTTC
NA	TRBD1	TRBV5-1	TRBJ2-2	CASSLGQGPIGELFF	TGCGCCAGCAGCTTAGGACAGGGTCCCATCGGGGAGCTGTTTTTT
NA	TRBD1	TRBV19	TRBJ2-3	CASSQRQGSDTQYF	TGTGCCAGTAGTCAAAGACAGGGGTCCGATACGCAGTATTTT
NA	TRBD2	TRBV5-4	TRBJ2-2	CASSTGLAGVGELFF	TGTGCCAGCAGCACGGGACTAGCGGGGGTCGGGGAGCTGTTTTTT
NA	TRBD1	TRBV4-3	TRBJ2-6	CASSSPSGTGISGANVLTF	TGCGCCAGCAGCTCTCCGTCCGGGACAGGGATTAGTGGGGCCAACGTCCTGACTTTC